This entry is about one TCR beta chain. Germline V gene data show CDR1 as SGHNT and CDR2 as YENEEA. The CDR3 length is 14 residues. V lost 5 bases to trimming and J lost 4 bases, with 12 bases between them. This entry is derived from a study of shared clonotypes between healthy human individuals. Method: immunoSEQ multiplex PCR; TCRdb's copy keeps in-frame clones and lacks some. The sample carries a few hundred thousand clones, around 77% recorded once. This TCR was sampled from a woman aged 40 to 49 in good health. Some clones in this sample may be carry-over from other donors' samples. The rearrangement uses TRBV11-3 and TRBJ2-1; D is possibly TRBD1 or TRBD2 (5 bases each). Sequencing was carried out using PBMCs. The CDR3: CASSRDQIYNEQFF. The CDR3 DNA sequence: TGTGCCAGCAGCCGGGACCAAATTTACAATGAGCAGTTCTTC.